Described below is a single TCR beta chain sequence and its context. This clone was counted once. It lacks a known antigen. Per-base qualities were not stored, and no clone one base away is much larger. This sample is drawn from a study of CD8+ T cells in alopecia areata (dated by TCRdb to between 2018 and 2020). With respect to the entire study: Treated patients were enrolled in an open-label pilot trial of oral tofacitinib at 5 to 10 mg twice daily for moderate-to-severe alopecia areata. For the treated patients, the SALT score, which quantifies what percentage of scalp surface area is affected, served as the measure of disease severity. Biopsies were taken from tofacitinib-treated patients at baseline and at 4 and 24 weeks of treatment, and a later scalp biopsy was taken in several of the tofacitinib-treated patients. RNA came from the PAXgene miRNA kit for fixed scalp, the miRNeasy kit for PBMCs, and the RNeasy kit for mouse skin. Tofacitinib was administered for 6 to 18 months, and 6 months of follow-up off drug were then conducted to assess delayed response and recurrence. Scalp clonality was compared across normal scalp (n=4), patchy alopecia areata scalp (n=8), and alopecia totalis/universalis scalp (n=8). Human TCRbeta sequencing covered scalp tissue and sorted CD4+ and CD8+ peripheral blood T cells from patchy and totalis/universalis alopecia areata patients and healthy controls. TCRbeta CDR3 regions were amplified by immunoSEQ multiplex PCR using 35 Vbeta forward and 13 Jbeta reverse primers. In both human patients and the C3H/HeJ mouse model, the study applied high-throughput TCRbeta sequencing to look at T cell clonal expansion in alopecia areata.

Reading from cysteine to phenylalanine, the CDR3 counts 16 amino acids. Only the CDR3 DNA stays, 48 bases, in frame from base 1. The germline V gene gives CDR1 as SGHVS and CDR2 as FQNEAQ. The germline ends are 19 bases apart after V is trimmed by 5 bases and J by 6 bases. Interpreted using the paper, the time point label stands for: around 22 weeks on oral tofacitinib. Interpreted using the paper, the treatment or condition label stands for: oral pan-JAK inhibitor, 5-10 mg twice daily. From alopecia areata patients, peripheral blood was collected along with lesional scalp punch biopsies. PBMCs were isolated by density centrifugation and stained for CD3, CD4 and CD8, and CD4+ and CD8+ T cells were sorted on a FACSAria. Summary of the overall study and its limitations: Scalp clonality and the number of expanded CD8+ clones among the top 100 scalp clones were significantly decreased by tofacitinib. Because the treated cohort was small and had just a single nonresponder, larger studies are needed to establish links between baseline CD8+ expansion and response. Higher clonality and more expanded CD8+ clones were observed in lesional scalp than in normal scalp, particularly in alopecia totalis/universalis, a finding suggestive of antigenic drive. Unlike mouse skin, which is dominated by gammadelta T cells, normal human skin has resident alphabeta T cells that are also sequenced, and this complicates analysis of the scalp TCR repertoire. Many expanded lesional clones persisted in scalp and blood during tofacitinib treatment, which may partly explain relapse after stopping treatment. Shared TCR sequences between patients were less evident than in mice, which may be partly attributable to HLA diversity in the patient population.

Library preparation employed the immunoSEQ multiplex PCR assay. RNA was extracted from all samples and reverse transcribed into cDNA, which served as template for TCR sequencing. SuperScript III was used for first-strand cDNA synthesis, primed with a 2:1 mix of oligo-dT and random hexamers. A synthetic immune receptor repertoire was used to gauge amplification bias, and whatever bias remained was removed computationally. Turning to the authors' computational methods: Raw reads were preprocessed to remove errors, and CDR3 was defined according to IMGT conventions as the region from the conserved cysteine to phenylalanine. Clonality was computed as 1 minus the Shannon entropy, with the entropy normalized by log2 of the number of productive unique TCRs. Whether each scalp clone was CD4 or CD8 was inferred by checking scalp TCRbeta sequences against the CD4 and CD8 repertoires from sorted blood. The clones in this table, taken by TCRdb from immuneACCESS, are in-frame only. Not every clone is retained; where verified, under half of the shortfall comes from an unresolved V gene, and the cause of the rest is unknown. That table supplies the V and J calls and clone size; D and trimming were determined from the DNA. The sample table contains 190,000 or so clones; only one count was recorded for around three fifths of them. Together, the top ten hold 10% to 15% of the sample.

Recombination connected TRBV7-8 to TRBJ1-4; a tentative D match to TRBD1 spans 5 bases. The TCR originated in a human donor with alopecia areata. The specimen was CD8+ T cells sorted from blood, collected at week 24, from a patient treated with tofacitinib. The nucleotides read TGTGCCAGCAGCCCGGATGTCGGGACTACAGATGAAAAACTGTTTTTT. Translation gives CASSPDVGTTDEKLFF.